The T cell receptor (beta chain) under discussion was sequenced for a study of cytomegalovirus exposure and HLA in healthy donors. Notes on the study in general: Some TCR beta chains (roughly 160 of them) were listed as cytomegalovirus-associated.

Only in-frame clones appear in the TCRdb table, and some are missing; sequencing was by immunoSEQ multiplex PCR. The sample has 130,000 to 150,000 clones, 89% seen once; the top ten hold about 10%. With regard to this clone: Its specificity is not known.

This CDR3 is built from 13 residues. CDR1 SGHTA and CDR2 FQGTGA come from the germline V gene. V gave up 6 bases and J gave up 5 bases, with 11 bases separating them. This chain uses TRBV7-3 with TRBJ2-1; a weak D match, TRBD2 (6 bases). The sample consisted of PBMCs. This receptor was taken from a woman under 30 in good health and CMV-seropositive. The CDR3 region has the DNA TGTGCCAGCAGTCCTCCGGGAGACAATGAGCAGTTCTTC. This gives the protein CASSPPGDNEQFF.